These 7 T cell receptor beta chains came from one sample sequenced in a study of blood T cell repertoires in COVID-19 (TCRdb year 2020). Library preparation employed the immunoSEQ multiplex PCR assay. TCRdb holds this immuneACCESS table with in-frame rearrangements only. Some clones are missing; in checked studies, unresolved V genes explain under half, and the rest has no known cause. The table for this sample lists about 350,000 clones; roughly 87% of them were counted only once. 9.9% of the sample is held by the ten biggest clonotypes. Source material: peripheral blood. These receptors all come from a man aged 25 to 40 with COVID-19, enrolled during active disease.

In its sample, this clone was seen many times. The chain recombines TRBV7-8 with TRBJ2-5; TRBD1 aligns across 9 bases. CDR1 is SGHVS and CDR2 is FQNEAQ in the germline V gene. CDR3 length: 15 residues. V was clipped by 4 bases and J by 6 bases; unmatched bases: 9. In DNA form, the CDR3 reads TGTGCCAGCAGCTCTACAGGGGGCAACCAGAAGACCCAGTACTTC. Translating it yields CASSSTGGNQKTQYF.

V is TRBV27 and J is TRBJ2-7; 9 positions agree with TRBD1. V was pared by 7 bases and J by 2 bases, with 3 bases of the junction left unmatched. Germline V gene lookup returns CDR1 MNHEY and CDR2 SMNVEV (reference sequence). The CDR3 is made up of 13 amino acids. The CDR3 here is CASKTGGTYEQYF. The CDR3 nucleotides are TGTGCCAGCAAGACAGGGGGGACCTACGAGCAGTACTTC.

CDR3 sequence reads: CASSFRLLSGANVLTF. The DNA for the CDR3 is TGTGCCAGCAGCTTTCGTCTCCTCTCTGGGGCCAACGTCCTGACTTTC. The rearrangement joins TRBV7-9 to TRBJ2-6, with no clear D. The CDR3 has 16 amino acids. CDR1 and CDR2 from the germline V gene are SEHNR and FQNEAQ (reference sequence). V lost 3 bases and J 0 bases, leaving 9 bases between the germline ends. The whole variable domain, filled in from reference TRBV7-9 and TRBJ2-6, reads DTGVSQNPRHKITKRGQNVTFRCDPISEHNRLYWYRQTLGQGPEFLTYFQNEAQLEKSRLLSDRFSAERPKGSFSTLEIQRTEQGDSAMYLCASSFRLLSGANVLTFGAGSRLTVL.

The rearrangement uses TRBV5-1 and TRBJ2-3, with 12 bases lining up with TRBD2. Germline CDR1 reads SGHRS; CDR2 reads YFSETQ. The CDR3 consists of 16 residues. V trimming: 2 bases; J trimming: 5 bases; junction bases outside the gene matches: 6. The CDR3 spells CASSFPRLAGVDTQYF. DNA for the CDR3: TGCGCCAGCAGCTTCCCCAGACTAGCGGGAGTAGATACGCAGTATTTT.

The V and J genes are TRBV4-3 and TRBJ1-6; 8 bases align to TRBD1. J lost 6 bases, V lost 3 bases, and 13 bases had no gene match. Germline V gives CDR1 LGHNA, CDR2 YSLEER. The CDR3 extends over 18 amino acids. The CDR3 DNA sequence: TGCGCCAGCAGCCAGGAGAATCCAAGGACAGGGAGTAATTCACCCCTCCACTTT. It translates to CASSQENPRTGSNSPLHF.

This chain connects TRBV18 to TRBJ1-1; D might be TRBD1 (5 bases). Per the germline V gene, CDR1 is KGHSH and CDR2 is LQKENI. This CDR3 is built from 16 residues. V dropped 1 base and J dropped 2 bases, with 14 bases sitting between them. CDR3 sequence: CASSPRQLDLNTEAFF. CDR3 DNA: TGTGCCAGCTCACCACGACAGTTGGATCTTAACACTGAAGCTTTCTTT.

This clone has just one count. The chain is built from TRBV2 and TRBJ2-7, with D maybe TRBD1 (8 bases). CDR3 length equals 15 residues. In germline, CDR1 is SNHLY, CDR2 FYNNEI. V lost 8 bases and J 4 bases, leaving 21 bases between the germline ends. CDR3 in amino acids: CASSWGGQATYEQYF. CDR3 sequence (DNA): TGTGCCAGCTCCTGGGGGGGACAGGCGACTTACGAGCAGTACTTC. The full variable domain, with the rest looked up from reference TRBV2 and TRBJ2-7, is EPEVTQTPSHQVTQMGQEVILRCVPISNHLYFYWYRQILGQKVEFLVSFYNNEISEKSEIFDDQFSVERPDGSNFTLKIRSTKLEDSAMYFCASSWGGQATYEQYFGPGTRLTVT.